This T cell receptor (beta chain) was recovered during a study of post-analysis software for immune sequencing data. Study-level results: When compared against controls, multiple sclerosis patients showed significantly lower normalized Chao1 diversity. TRBV5-6, TRBV5-1 and TRBV20-1 were among roughly 5 TRBV segments more frequent in patients than controls.

The length of the CDR3 is 13 residues. Trimming pared 6 bases from V and 5 bases from J, leaving 17 bases between. Looked up from germline, CDR1 is DFQATT and CDR2 is SNEGSKA (reference sequence). The authors incorporated unique molecular identifiers into the TCR beta cDNA libraries. Input populations of roughly 0.85 to 11 million T cells gave rise to roughly 500,000 cDNA molecules. Each CDR3 protein is one row after TCRdb ran MiXCR on the PCR reads. Of about 540,000 distinct CDR3 sequences in the sample, 34% were seen once. This clonotype was counted a few times. Its antigen is as yet unknown. The sequencing sample was made of blood. The sequence was collected from a girl aged 2-17 years with multiple sclerosis. The chain has TRBV20-1 and TRBJ2-7; D is possibly TRBD2 (7 bases). The CDR3 region has the DNA TGCAGTGCCCGGGGGGCAGGGAGCAACGAGCAGTACTTC. Translating it yields CSARGAGSNEQYF.